The count of the clone carrying this T cell receptor beta chain is one. Its target is unknown. The assay was immunoSEQ multiplex PCR, and TCRdb's table has in-frame clones only and misses some. Of some 100,000 clones in the sample, about 87% were seen once. The sample belongs to a study of T cell responses to AZD1222 COVID-19 vaccine. V was clipped by 5 bases and J by 4 bases; unmatched bases: 8. This CDR3 contains 15 residues. Germline V CDR1 and CDR2: SGHTA, FQGNSA. Study-wide points: Repertoire sampling occurred only after the peak T cell response. White British ancestry dominated among donors, who included more females, and clonal diversity was possibly underestimated. Spike-specific TCR breadth and depth were elevated following two AZD1222 doses. Recipients of AZD1222 seropositive at baseline numbered only five or six.

The source is an adult who received the AZD1222 COVID-19 vaccine. The sequenced sample was peripheral blood, obtained 28 days after the second AZD1222 dose. The chain uses TRBV7-2 and TRBJ2-3, with 8 bases aligning to TRBD2. The CDR3 nucleotides are TGTGCCAGCAGCCCCGGGGGGGCCGACTCAGATACGCAGTATTTT. Translating it yields CASSPGGADSDTQYF.